The rows below give T cell receptor beta chains drawn from one sample of a study of neurological immune-mediated disorders. Each CDR3 protein gets one entry after TCRdb re-called the 5' RACE reads with MiXCR. The repertoire holds 55,000 to 80,000 distinct CDR3 sequences, less than 6% seen once, with 3.4% in the top ten. The sequenced sample consisted of PBMCs. These receptor sequences come from a woman aged 45 to 65 with multiple sclerosis. Each CDR3 is given with its conserved first and last residue. Fields, in order: CDR3 DNA, CDR3 protein, D gene, J gene, clone size, V gene. D genes are given only for firm matches. Clone size is given for some rows only: seen once, a few or many times, or a class if the clone is expanded.

CDR3nt: TGTGCCAGCAGCTTCCCCGAAAGGATGAACACTGAAGCTTTCTTT; CDR3aa: CASSFPERMNTEAFF; d_gene: -; j_gene: TRBJ1-1; abundance: many; v_gene: TRBV7-2
CDR3nt: TGCAGTGCTAGCTGGGGCGGTACCGCATATAGCAATCAGCCCCAGCATTTT; CDR3aa: CSASWGGTAYSNQPQHF; d_gene: -; j_gene: TRBJ1-5; abundance: many; v_gene: TRBV20-1
CDR3nt: TGTGCCAGCAGCTCGGGACAGGGATTTTACAATGAGCAGTTCTTC; CDR3aa: CASSSGQGFYNEQFF; d_gene: TRBD1; j_gene: TRBJ2-1; abundance: -; v_gene: TRBV6-5
CDR3nt: TGCAGTGCTAGAGATCGTGTAGGACTTCAGCATTTT; CDR3aa: CSARDRVGLQHF; d_gene: -; j_gene: TRBJ1-5; abundance: many; v_gene: TRBV20-1
CDR3nt: TGCGCCAGCAGCCCGTCCACAGGATATAATGAAAAACTGTTTTTT; CDR3aa: CASSPSTGYNEKLFF; d_gene: -; j_gene: TRBJ1-4; abundance: many; v_gene: TRBV4-3
CDR3nt: TGCAGCGTCGGGGGGGTAGTCGGGGAGCTGTTTTTT; CDR3aa: CSVGGVVGELFF; d_gene: TRBD2; j_gene: TRBJ2-2; abundance: many; v_gene: TRBV29-1
CDR3nt: TGCAGTGCTAGTCAGGGCAGCAATCAGCCCCAGCATTTT; CDR3aa: CSASQGSNQPQHF; d_gene: -; j_gene: TRBJ1-5; abundance: many; v_gene: TRBV20-1
CDR3nt: TGTGCCAGCAGCTTAGATGGGGGGCCTGAAGCTTTCTTT; CDR3aa: CASSLDGGPEAFF; d_gene: -; j_gene: TRBJ1-1; abundance: medium-sized; v_gene: TRBV7-3
CDR3nt: TGTGCCAGCAACGGAAAGAATTCACCCCTCCACTTT; CDR3aa: CASNGKNSPLHF; d_gene: -; j_gene: TRBJ1-6; abundance: -; v_gene: TRBV28
CDR3nt: TGCGCCAGCAGCTTCACCGGGACAGGGGATGGCTACACCTTC; CDR3aa: CASSFTGTGDGYTF; d_gene: TRBD1; j_gene: TRBJ1-2; abundance: few; v_gene: TRBV5-1
CDR3nt: TGTGCCAGCAGTTCCGACAGGGGGAACATTCAGTACTTC; CDR3aa: CASSSDRGNIQYF; d_gene: TRBD1; j_gene: TRBJ2-4; abundance: many; v_gene: TRBV6-6
CDR3nt: TGCGCCAGCAGCCTTGCCAGCCTCAATGAGCAGTTCTTC; CDR3aa: CASSLASLNEQFF; d_gene: -; j_gene: TRBJ2-1; abundance: many; v_gene: TRBV5-1
CDR3nt: TGCGCCAGCAGCGAAACTCAATACACAGATACGCAGTATTTT; CDR3aa: CASSETQYTDTQYF; d_gene: -; j_gene: TRBJ2-3; abundance: many; v_gene: TRBV4-3
CDR3nt: TGTGCCAGCAGCCGCCGGGACATAGGAAACATTCAGTACTTC; CDR3aa: CASSRRDIGNIQYF; d_gene: -; j_gene: TRBJ2-4; abundance: few; v_gene: TRBV28
CDR3nt: TGCGCCAGCAGCCGCGGGGGGGTTTACAATGAGCAGTTCTTC; CDR3aa: CASSRGGVYNEQFF; d_gene: TRBD2; j_gene: TRBJ2-1; abundance: few; v_gene: TRBV5-1
CDR3nt: TGTGCCAGCAGCCCCTTTCGGGATACGCAGTATTTT; CDR3aa: CASSPFRDTQYF; d_gene: -; j_gene: TRBJ2-3; abundance: -; v_gene: TRBV7-2
CDR3nt: TGTGCCAGCAGACGAAGCGGGACCCAGTACTTC; CDR3aa: CASRRSGTQYF; d_gene: -; j_gene: TRBJ2-5; abundance: many; v_gene: TRBV6-2/TRBV6-3
CDR3nt: TGCAGTGCTAGAGATAGGGCAGGACATGATACGCAGTATTTT; CDR3aa: CSARDRAGHDTQYF; d_gene: -; j_gene: TRBJ2-3; abundance: many; v_gene: TRBV20-1
CDR3nt: TGTGCCAGCAGCGTAGCCGCTGCTGATTCACCCCTCCACTTT; CDR3aa: CASSVAAADSPLHF; d_gene: -; j_gene: TRBJ1-6; abundance: few; v_gene: TRBV9
CDR3nt: TGTGCCAGCATCCGAACGGGGGTTGGAGAGACCCAGTACTTC; CDR3aa: CASIRTGVGETQYF; d_gene: -; j_gene: TRBJ2-5; abundance: many; v_gene: TRBV6-6
CDR3nt: TGCAGTGCTAGCCCGGACAGTCCTCGAAGGGGTGAAAAACTGTTTTTT; CDR3aa: CSASPDSPRRGEKLFF; d_gene: -; j_gene: TRBJ1-4; abundance: many; v_gene: TRBV20-1
CDR3nt: TGCAGTGCTAGAGATTATGAGGTCGGCACTGAAGCTTTCTTT; CDR3aa: CSARDYEVGTEAFF; d_gene: -; j_gene: TRBJ1-1; abundance: many; v_gene: TRBV20-1
CDR3nt: TGCGCCAGCAATTCAGGGGAAAGTAGTGGCTACACCTTC; CDR3aa: CASNSGESSGYTF; d_gene: -; j_gene: TRBJ1-2; abundance: many; v_gene: TRBV5-1
CDR3nt: TGCAGTGCTGGGACTAGCGGGGGGACCGGGGAGCTGTTTTTT; CDR3aa: CSAGTSGGTGELFF; d_gene: TRBD2; j_gene: TRBJ2-2; abundance: many; v_gene: TRBV20-1
CDR3nt: TGTGCCAGCAGCTCCCGGGACACCCCAGGAAAACTGTTTTTT; CDR3aa: CASSSRDTPGKLFF; d_gene: -; j_gene: TRBJ1-4; abundance: many; v_gene: TRBV7-2
CDR3nt: TGCAGTGCTAGAAACCCCAGGGTAGGAGGCATTCAGTACTTC; CDR3aa: CSARNPRVGGIQYF; d_gene: -; j_gene: TRBJ2-4; abundance: many; v_gene: TRBV20-1
CDR3nt: TGCAGTGCTAGAAGCGTCAGGGGGTCGGAGACCCAGTACTTC; CDR3aa: CSARSVRGSETQYF; d_gene: TRBD1; j_gene: TRBJ2-5; abundance: many; v_gene: TRBV20-1
CDR3nt: TGCGCCAGCAGCTTACAGGGTATGGGTGATGGCAATGAGCAGTTCTTC; CDR3aa: CASSLQGMGDGNEQFF; d_gene: -; j_gene: TRBJ2-1; abundance: many; v_gene: TRBV5-1
CDR3nt: TGTGCCAGCAGCTTGTTGGGGACGAACACCGGGGAGCTGTTTTTT; CDR3aa: CASSLLGTNTGELFF; d_gene: -; j_gene: TRBJ2-2; abundance: many; v_gene: TRBV5-5
CDR3nt: TGTGCCAGCTCACCATCCGCGGGCAACACTGAAGCTTTCTTT; CDR3aa: CASSPSAGNTEAFF; d_gene: -; j_gene: TRBJ1-1; abundance: few; v_gene: TRBV18
CDR3nt: TGTGCCAGCAGCGTGGGCACTGAAGCTTTCTTT; CDR3aa: CASSVGTEAFF; d_gene: -; j_gene: TRBJ1-1; abundance: many; v_gene: TRBV5-6
CDR3nt: TGTGCCAGCGCATCGACAGGCCGTAATGAAAAACTGTTTTTT; CDR3aa: CASASTGRNEKLFF; d_gene: -; j_gene: TRBJ1-4; abundance: many; v_gene: TRBV7-9
CDR3nt: TGCAGTGCTTTAACACCGGGACTAGCAAGAGAGACCCAGTACTTC; CDR3aa: CSALTPGLARETQYF; d_gene: TRBD2; j_gene: TRBJ2-5; abundance: many; v_gene: TRBV20-1
CDR3nt: TGCAGTGTTGGGGACACTGAAGCTTTCTTT; CDR3aa: CSVGDTEAFF; d_gene: -; j_gene: TRBJ1-1; abundance: many; v_gene: TRBV20-1
CDR3nt: TGTGCCAGCAGCTTATATGCTAGTTGGCGCAATGAGCAGTTCTTC; CDR3aa: CASSLYASWRNEQFF; d_gene: -; j_gene: TRBJ2-1; abundance: few; v_gene: TRBV11-3
CDR3nt: TGCGCCAGCAGCCGATTGGGGCAGAAACCCTACGAGCAGTACTTC; CDR3aa: CASSRLGQKPYEQYF; d_gene: -; j_gene: TRBJ2-7; abundance: few; v_gene: TRBV5-1
CDR3nt: TGTGCCACCAGCAGAGATCCACAGGGGATGGCTGAAGCTTTCTTT; CDR3aa: CATSRDPQGMAEAFF; d_gene: TRBD1; j_gene: TRBJ1-1; abundance: many; v_gene: TRBV15
CDR3nt: TGCAGTGCCACGGACAGGGTGGGGACTGAAGCTTTCTTT; CDR3aa: CSATDRVGTEAFF; d_gene: TRBD1; j_gene: TRBJ1-1; abundance: many; v_gene: TRBV20-1
CDR3nt: TGTGCCAGCAGCTTAGCACCACCCGGGGAGCTGTTTTTT; CDR3aa: CASSLAPPGELFF; d_gene: -; j_gene: TRBJ2-2; abundance: many; v_gene: TRBV7-2
CDR3nt: TGTGCCAGCAGCTTAGGTGGGGGGGGCGATACGCAGTATTTT; CDR3aa: CASSLGGGGDTQYF; d_gene: -; j_gene: TRBJ2-3; abundance: -; v_gene: TRBV7-2
CDR3nt: TGTGCCAGCAGTCCCAGGGTTTCCCAAGAGACCCAGTACTTC; CDR3aa: CASSPRVSQETQYF; d_gene: -; j_gene: TRBJ2-5; abundance: many; v_gene: TRBV12-3/TRBV12-4
CDR3nt: TGTGCCAGCAGCCAAGAGACAGGGTTATTGTCCGGGGAGCTGTTTTTT; CDR3aa: CASSQETGLLSGELFF; d_gene: TRBD1; j_gene: TRBJ2-2; abundance: many; v_gene: TRBV3-1
CDR3nt: TGTGCCAGCAGCCCGTACGAGGATACGCAGTATTTT; CDR3aa: CASSPYEDTQYF; d_gene: -; j_gene: TRBJ2-3; abundance: many; v_gene: TRBV11-2
CDR3nt: TGCGCCAGCAGTCGAGACACAGGGACCCAGTACTTC; CDR3aa: CASSRDTGTQYF; d_gene: -; j_gene: TRBJ2-5; abundance: -; v_gene: TRBV5-1
CDR3nt: TGTGCCAGCAGCGGAAATACCAGAGACACCGGGGAGCTGTTTTTT; CDR3aa: CASSGNTRDTGELFF; d_gene: -; j_gene: TRBJ2-2; abundance: -; v_gene: TRBV5-5
CDR3nt: TGTGCCAGCAGCCCCCCGGGTGGGGTTTGGAGTCAGCCCCAGAATTTT; CDR3aa: CASSPPGGVWSQPQNF; d_gene: -; j_gene: TRBJ1-5; abundance: -; v_gene: TRBV7-2